This entry concerns a single TCR beta chain. In the original workflow: Reference gene primer amplification gave nucleated cell count estimates. TCRdb's table, derived via immunoSEQ multiplex PCR, lists solely in-frame clones and lacks some. From that table come the V and J calls and clone size; the DNA was used to work out D and trimming. The sample holds 200,000 to 250,000 clones, roughly 94% seen once. V lost 4 bases and J lost 1; bases outside the gene matches: 4. This CDR3 region has 15 residues. Germline-derived CDR1 and CDR2 are SGHAT and FQNNGV. This record comes from a study of blood T cell repertoires in COVID-19. Whole-study context: COVID-19 samples from acute and convalescent phases originated in the United States, Italy and Spain. The cDNA or gDNA used as material had been derived from T cells, B-cell-depleted T cells, or PBMCs.

Sequenced sample: peripheral blood. The gene calls are TRBV11-2 and TRBJ1-1, with 9 bases lining up with TRBD1. The receptor was derived from a man under 40 with acute or convalescent COVID-19. The chain's CDR3 is CASSSPTGGNTEAFF. CDR3 sequence (DNA): TGTGCCAGCAGCTCACCGACAGGGGGGAACACTGAAGCTTTCTTT.